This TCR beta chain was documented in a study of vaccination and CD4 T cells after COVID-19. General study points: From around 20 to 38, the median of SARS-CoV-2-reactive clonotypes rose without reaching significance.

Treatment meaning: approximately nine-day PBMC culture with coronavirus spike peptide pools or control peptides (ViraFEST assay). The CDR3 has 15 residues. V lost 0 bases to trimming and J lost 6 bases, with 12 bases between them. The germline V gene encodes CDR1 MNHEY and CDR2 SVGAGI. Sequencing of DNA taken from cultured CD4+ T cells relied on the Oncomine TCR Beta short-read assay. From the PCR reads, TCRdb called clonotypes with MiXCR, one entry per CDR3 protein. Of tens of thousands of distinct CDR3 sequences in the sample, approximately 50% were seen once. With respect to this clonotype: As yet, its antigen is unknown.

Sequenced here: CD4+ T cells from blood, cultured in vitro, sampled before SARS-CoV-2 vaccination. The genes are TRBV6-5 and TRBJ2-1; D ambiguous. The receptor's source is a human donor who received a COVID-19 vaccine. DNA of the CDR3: TGTGCCAGCAGTTACTCAAGGGAAACGAGCAATGAGCAGTTCTTC. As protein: CASSYSRETSNEQFF.